The T cell receptor beta chain under discussion was sequenced for a study of beta chain features in type 1 diabetes. Expressed TCRB transcripts were sequenced because the isolated RNA had all been reverse transcribed beforehand. Sequencing was performed with immunoSEQ multiplex PCR; in TCRdb, only in-frame clones are kept and a portion is missing. The sample carries 350,000 or so clones, around a fifth recorded once. This CDR3 has 14 residues. Trimming took off 5 bases at V and 6 bases at J, with 17 bases between the two ends. Per the germline V gene, CDR1 is MNHNY and CDR2 is SVGAGI (reference sequence). This clone was recorded a few times.

This receptor was obtained from a woman aged 18-29 years in good health. V usage is TRBV6-6 and J usage is TRBJ2-7; D call uncertain. Sequencing was carried out using naive CD4+ T cells from blood. CDR3 nucleotides: TGTGCCAGCAGTCCTCAGGTCGCAACCTCCGAGCAGTACTTC. Translated: CASSPQVATSEQYF.